This T cell receptor (beta chain) was captured in a study of CD8 T cells in Susac syndrome. Findings of the study overall: An acknowledgment was made by the study that its TCR sequencing and HLA analysis involved relatively few individuals.

The study sequenced TCR beta in blood CD8+ and CD4+ T cells. Random-hexamer reverse transcription was applied to roughly 0.5 to 1 ug RNA. A multiplex approach, immunoSEQ multiplex PCR, amplified TCR beta CDR3 across 54 Vbeta and 13 Jbeta. TCRdb called the immunoSEQ multiplex PCR reads again in MiXCR, with one record for every CDR3 protein. The sample records some 130,000 distinct CDR3 sequences, about 95% being singletons. With regard to this clonotype: The antigen remains unidentified.

The length of the CDR3 is 16 residues. Germline CDR1 SGHTA, CDR2 FQGNSA. With 6 bases clipped from V and 2 bases from J, the junction kept 7 bases outside the gene matches. Sequencing was done on a sample of CD4+ T cells from PBMCs. The origin of this receptor is a human donor in good health. This sequence joins TRBV7-2 and TRBJ2-6, with 7 bases lining up with TRBD1. CDR3 amino acids: CASRYRGLPGANVLTF. In nucleotides, the CDR3 is TGTGCCAGCAGGTACAGGGGCCTCCCTGGGGCCAACGTCCTGACTTTC.